This paragraph covers one T cell receptor (beta chain) sequence. The length of the CDR3 is 15 residues. Deletions cut 3 bases from V and 0 bases from J, with 12 bases between. The sample is drawn from a study of T-cell reconstitution after alpha-beta-depleted transplantation in children. For TCRbeta, the library was prepared with unique molecular identifiers. One entry per CDR3 protein, called by TCRdb with MiXCR from the PCR reads. The sample consists of some 550,000 distinct CDR3 sequences, around 20% of them appearing once. The sequenced sample was PBMCs from the stem cell graft donor, obtained from the stem cell graft. The TCR comes from a human donor who donated a stem cell graft to a child with acute lymphoblastic leukemia. The J gene is TRBJ2-7, the V gene TRBV12-3 or TRBV12-4; D remains ambiguous. This chain's CDR3 is CASSLGPADSYEQYF. As DNA, the CDR3 is TGTGCCAGCAGTTTGGGTCCTGCAGACTCCTACGAGCAGTACTTC.